Each of the 7 T cell receptor beta chains below was sequenced from the same sample in a study of breast tumors, draining lymph nodes, adjacent tissues. Axillary draining lymph nodes of breast cancer patients supplied the node samples. Via MiXCR, TCRdb re-called the multiplex PCR reads, giving one row per CDR3 protein. The repertoire holds about 170,000 distinct CDR3 sequences, with about 34% as singletons. The sample taken for sequencing was axillary lymph node tissue. These TCRs come from a female donor with breast cancer. Some clones in this sample may be carry-over from other donors' samples.

Of note for this clonotype: One junction end disagrees with the germline gene, perhaps due to a read error. The chain links TRBV6-1 to TRBJ1-5, with 7 positions matching TRBD1. Germline values: CDR1 MNHNS, CDR2 SASEGT. This CDR3 has 14 residues. The chain's CDR3 is CASSTGTEDQPRHF. In DNA, the CDR3 is TGTGCCAGCAGTACCGGGACAGAGGATCAGCCCCGGCATTTT.

The table lists this clonotype with many counts. The germline gene is not matched at one end of the junction; a read error may be the cause. V is TRBV6-4 and J is TRBJ2-6, with unresolved D. Looked up from germline, CDR1 is MRHNA and CDR2 is SNTAGT. This CDR3 is 16 amino acids long. In nucleotides, the CDR3 is TGTGCCAGCAGTCACTCGTTAGACTCTGGGGCCAACGTCCTGACTTTC. Its protein product is CASSHSLDSGANVLTF.

This clonotype has a count of ten or more. The chain employs TRBV3-1 and TRBJ1-6, with D unresolved. This CDR3 contains 16 residues. CDR1 is LGHDT and CDR2 is YNNKEL in the germline V gene (reference sequence). Trimming stripped 1 base from V and 0 bases from J, with 7 bases between. CDR3 coding DNA: TGTGCCAGCAGCCAAGGGGTGAGCTCCTATAATTCACCCCTCCACTTT. It specifies CASSQGVSSYNSPLHF.

This clonotype was counted at least ten times. V and J are TRBV19 and TRBJ2-1; 7 bases map to TRBD1. Looked up from germline, CDR1 is LNHDA and CDR2 is SQIVND (reference sequence). The CDR3 extends over 14 amino acids. The V gene end was trimmed by 2 bases and the J gene end by 9 bases; junction bases not matched to a gene: 7. The CDR3 DNA reads as TGTGCCAGTAGTATAATGGGACAGTCTCCTGAGCAGTTCTTC. It translates to CASSIMGQSPEQFF.

The rearrangement uses TRBV12-3 or TRBV12-4 and TRBJ1-6; tentatively, D is TRBD1 (5 bases). V was cut by 8 bases and J by 15 bases, with 20 bases left in between. This CDR3 spans 13 amino acids. The CDR3 nucleotides are TGTGCCAGCTCTAGGTCGGGGACCAGGGACCTCCACTTT. Its translation: CASSRSGTRDLHF.

Many counts were recorded for this clonotype. The rearrangement uses TRBV19 and TRBJ2-2; TRBD1 aligns across 9 bases. Unmatched junction bases numbered 15, after V lost 5 bases and J lost 2 bases. CDR3 length: 19 residues. Germline-derived CDR1 and CDR2 are LNHDA and SQIVND (reference sequence). As DNA, the CDR3 is TGTGCCAGTAGTGCAAAGGGACAGGGAAGGCCCTTAAACACCGGGGAGCTGTTTTTT. This encodes CASSAKGQGRPLNTGELFF.

This clonotype was observed many times. The V gene is TRBV29-1, the J gene TRBJ2-7, with D maybe TRBD1 (6 bases). Germline V gene lookup returns CDR1 SQVTM and CDR2 ANQGSEA. V was clipped by 4 bases and J by 0 bases, with 10 bases between them. The CDR3 has 13 amino acids. CDR3 residues: CSVVLDSSYEQYF. CDR3 coding DNA: TGCAGCGTTGTCTTGGACAGCTCCTACGAGCAGTACTTC.